This T cell receptor beta chain was documented in a study of Graves' ophthalmopathy and Graves' hyperthyroidism. V was trimmed by 0 bases and J by 4 bases, leaving 13 bases between them. CDR3 length: 15 amino acids. Germline loops: CDR1 SGHRS, CDR2 YFSETQ. This clonotype was seen repeatedly, ten times or more. Investigators amplified TCR beta CDR3 regions from RNA transcripts. After a first-round RT-PCR with HTBI primers, a second-round multiplex PCR was run. Each CDR3 protein is one row after TCRdb ran MiXCR on the multiplex PCR reads. The sample records over a million distinct CDR3 sequences, 35% to 40% being singletons.

This clonotype was sampled from an adult man with Graves' hyperthyroidism. The sequencing input was peripheral blood or thyroid tissue (not recorded which). The rearrangement joins TRBV5-1 to TRBJ1-2, with a tentative D call TRBD1 (6 bases). The CDR3 spells CASSLAGELSYGYTF. In nucleotides, the CDR3 is TGCGCCAGCAGCTTGGCAGGGGAATTGAGCTATGGCTACACCTTC.